The rows below give T cell receptor beta chains drawn from one sample of a study of cytomegalovirus exposure and HLA in healthy donors. Here immunoSEQ multiplex PCR was the method, and the copy in TCRdb shows in-frame clones only, minus some. The sample lists some 170,000 clones, roughly four fifths occurring once. Material: PBMCs. The receptors were sampled from a man aged 60 to 75 in good health and CMV-seronegative. Both conserved end residues are part of each CDR3. The D gene is left open where the match is weak. The size entry is marked missing in some rows and otherwise reads once, few, many or a size class.

abundance,d_gene,j_gene,v_gene,len,CDR3aa,CDR3nt
-,TRBD2,TRBJ2-1,TRBV7-3,15,CASSPASGSYNEQFF,TGTGCCAGCAGCCCGGCTAGCGGCTCCTACAATGAGCAGTTCTTC
-,TRBD2,TRBJ2-7,TRBV13,16,CASSLVGREFPHEQYF,TGTGCCAGCAGCCTCGTTGGGCGGGAGTTCCCCCACGAGCAGTACTTC
-,TRBD2,TRBJ2-1,TRBV5-6,15,CASSPLAGAYNEQFF,TGTGCCAGCAGTCCACTAGCGGGGGCCTACAATGAGCAGTTCTTC
once,TRBD1,TRBJ1-3,TRBV11-2,17,CASSDWTGIARRNTIYF,TGTGCCAGCAGCGACTGGACAGGGATTGCGAGAAGAAACACCATATATTTT
-,-,TRBJ2-5,TRBV6-5,14,CASRHLPSSETQYF,TGTGCCAGCCGCCACCTCCCTAGTTCAGAGACCCAGTACTTC
-,TRBD2,TRBJ2-1,TRBV7-9,14,CASSPRRGVNEQFF,TGTGCCAGCAGCCCGCGACGGGGGGTGAATGAGCAGTTCTTC
-,-,TRBJ2-1,TRBV4-1,16,CASSQSVADTYNEQFF,TGCGCCAGCAGCCAATCGGTAGCGGACACATACAATGAGCAGTTCTTC
-,TRBD2,TRBJ2-7,TRBV28,16,CASSLPLAGGSYEQYF,TGTGCCAGCAGTTTACCCTTAGCGGGGGGCTCCTACGAGCAGTACTTC
-,TRBD2,TRBJ2-2,TRBV7-3,15,CASSIGGGGTGELFF,TGTGCCAGCAGCATCGGGGGGGGAGGCACCGGGGAGCTGTTTTTT
-,-,TRBJ2-7,TRBV28,14,CASSSENRWDEQYF,TGTGCCAGCAGTTCCGAAAACAGGTGGGACGAGCAGTACTTC
-,-,TRBJ2-5,TRBV28,15,CASSASRDSQETQYF,TGTGCCAGCAGTGCCTCGAGGGATTCCCAAGAGACCCAGTACTTC
-,TRBD2,TRBJ2-7,TRBV4-3,15,CASSQDLGGTYEQYF,TGCGCCAGCAGCCAAGATCTGGGGGGGACCTACGAGCAGTACTTC
once,-,TRBJ1-5,TRBV28,15,CASSQAGPEVMAQHF,TGTGCCAGCAGTCAAGCAGGGCCCGAGGTGATGGCCCAGCATTTT